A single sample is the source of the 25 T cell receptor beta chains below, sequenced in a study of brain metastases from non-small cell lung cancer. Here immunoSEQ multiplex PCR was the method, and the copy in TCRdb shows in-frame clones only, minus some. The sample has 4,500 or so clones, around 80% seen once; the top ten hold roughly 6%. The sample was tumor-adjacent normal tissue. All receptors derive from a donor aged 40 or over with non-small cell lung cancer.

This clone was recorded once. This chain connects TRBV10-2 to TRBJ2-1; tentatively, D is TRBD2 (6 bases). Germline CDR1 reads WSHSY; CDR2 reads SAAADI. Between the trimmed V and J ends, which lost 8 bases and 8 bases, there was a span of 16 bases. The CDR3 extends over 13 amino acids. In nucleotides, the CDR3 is TGCGCCAGCGAGACCGGGAGTGGTTATGAGCAGTTCTTC. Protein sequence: CASETGSGYEQFF.

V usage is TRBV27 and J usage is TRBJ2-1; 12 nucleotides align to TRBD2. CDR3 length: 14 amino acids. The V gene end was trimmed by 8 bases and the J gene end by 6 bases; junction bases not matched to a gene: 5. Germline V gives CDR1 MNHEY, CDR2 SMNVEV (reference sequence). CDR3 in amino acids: CASRSSGRGNEQFF. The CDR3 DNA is TGTGCCAGCCGGTCTAGCGGGAGGGGCAATGAGCAGTTCTTC.

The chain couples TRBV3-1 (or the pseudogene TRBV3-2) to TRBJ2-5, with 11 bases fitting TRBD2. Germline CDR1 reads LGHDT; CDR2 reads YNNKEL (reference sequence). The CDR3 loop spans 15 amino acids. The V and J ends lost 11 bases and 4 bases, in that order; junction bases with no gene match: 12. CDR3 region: CAPPRASGRRETQYF. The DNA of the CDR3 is TGTGCCCCCCCCCGGGCTAGCGGGAGGAGAGAGACCCAGTACTTC.

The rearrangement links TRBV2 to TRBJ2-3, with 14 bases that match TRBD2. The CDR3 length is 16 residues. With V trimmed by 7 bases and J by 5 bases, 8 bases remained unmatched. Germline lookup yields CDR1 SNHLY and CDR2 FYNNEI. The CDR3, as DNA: TGTGCCAGCAAGGGGACTAGCGGGAGAAAGTTAGATACGCAGTATTTT. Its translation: CASKGTSGRKLDTQYF. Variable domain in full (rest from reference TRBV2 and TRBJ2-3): EPEVTQTPSHQVTQMGQEVILRCVPISNHLYFYWYRQILGQKVEFLVSFYNNEISEKSEIFDDQFSVERPDGSNFTLKIRSTKLEDSAMYFCASKGTSGRKLDTQYFGPGTRLTVL.

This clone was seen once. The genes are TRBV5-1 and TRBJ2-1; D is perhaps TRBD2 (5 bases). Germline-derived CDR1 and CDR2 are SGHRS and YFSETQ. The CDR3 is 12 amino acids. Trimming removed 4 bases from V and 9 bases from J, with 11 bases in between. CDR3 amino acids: CASSRDEGEQFF. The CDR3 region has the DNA TGCGCCAGCAGCAGGGATGAGGGTGAGCAGTTCTTC.

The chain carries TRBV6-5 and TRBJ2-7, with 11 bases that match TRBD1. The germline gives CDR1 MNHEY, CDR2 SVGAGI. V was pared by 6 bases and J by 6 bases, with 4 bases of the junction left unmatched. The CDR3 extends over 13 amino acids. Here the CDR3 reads CASRGTGGREQYF. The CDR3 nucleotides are TGTGCCAGCAGGGGGACAGGGGGACGCGAGCAGTACTTC.

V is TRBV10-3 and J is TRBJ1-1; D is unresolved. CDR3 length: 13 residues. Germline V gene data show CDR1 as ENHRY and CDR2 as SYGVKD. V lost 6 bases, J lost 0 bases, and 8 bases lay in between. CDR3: CAIRPTVNTEAFF. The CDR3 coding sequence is TGTGCCATCAGACCTACAGTGAACACTGAAGCTTTCTTT.

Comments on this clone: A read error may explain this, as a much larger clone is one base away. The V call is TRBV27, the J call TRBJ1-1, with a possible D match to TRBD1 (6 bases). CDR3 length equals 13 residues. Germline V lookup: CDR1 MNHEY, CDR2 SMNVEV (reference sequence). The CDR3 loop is CASSSGGNTETFF. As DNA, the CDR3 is TGTGCCAGCAGTTCGGGGGGCAACACTGAAACTTTCTTT.

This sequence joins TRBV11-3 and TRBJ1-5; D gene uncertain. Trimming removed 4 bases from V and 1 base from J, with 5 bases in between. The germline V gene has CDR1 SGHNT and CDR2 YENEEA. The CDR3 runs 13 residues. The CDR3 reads CASSCWSNQPQHF. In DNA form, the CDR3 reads TGTGCCAGCAGCTGTTGGAGCAATCAGCCCCAGCATTTT. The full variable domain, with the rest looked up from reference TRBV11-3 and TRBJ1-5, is EAGVVQSPRYKIIEKKQPVAFWCNPISGHNTLYWYLQNLGQGPELLIRYENEEAVDDSQLPKDRFSAERLKGVDSTLKIQPAELGDSAVYLCASSCWSNQPQHFGDGTRLSIL.

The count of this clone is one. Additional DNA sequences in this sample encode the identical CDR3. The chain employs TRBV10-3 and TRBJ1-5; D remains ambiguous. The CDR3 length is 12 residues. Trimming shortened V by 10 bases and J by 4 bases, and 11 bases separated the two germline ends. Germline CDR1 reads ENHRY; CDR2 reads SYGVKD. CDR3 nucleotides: TGTGCCACCGGAGAGGATAATCAGCCCCAGCATTTT. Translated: CATGEDNQPQHF.

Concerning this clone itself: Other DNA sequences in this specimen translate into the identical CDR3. The CDR3, as DNA: TGTGCCAGCAGTTTGAGACGGGAGGGAAGGACGGAGACCCAGTACTTC. This encodes CASSLRREGRTETQYF. V gene TRBV27 combines with J gene TRBJ2-5, with TRBD2 identical over 8 bases. From germline, CDR1 is MNHEY and CDR2 SMNVEV (reference sequence). The V and J ends lost 3 bases and 5 bases, in that order; junction bases with no gene match: 11. The CDR3 spans 16 residues.

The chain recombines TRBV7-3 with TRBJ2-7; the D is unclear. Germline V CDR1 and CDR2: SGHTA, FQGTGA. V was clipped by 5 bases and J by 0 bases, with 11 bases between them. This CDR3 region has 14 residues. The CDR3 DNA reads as TGTGCCAGCAGCCGATCGACCTACTCCTACGAGCAGTACTTC. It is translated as CASSRSTYSYEQYF.

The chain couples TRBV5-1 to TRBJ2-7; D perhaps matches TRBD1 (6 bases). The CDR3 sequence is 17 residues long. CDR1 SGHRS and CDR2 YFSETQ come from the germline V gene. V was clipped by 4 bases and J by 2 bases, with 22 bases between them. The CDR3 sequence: CASSATQGSVITYEQYF. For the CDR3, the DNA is TGCGCCAGCAGCGCTACACAGGGCTCAGTTATTACCTACGAGCAGTACTTC.

CDR3 DNA sequence: TGTGCCAGCAGTTACTCAAGGTGGACTGGAAACACCATATATTTT. This sequence encodes CASSYSRWTGNTIYF. The chain combines TRBV6-5 with TRBJ1-3; no reliable D call. Trimming pared 0 bases from V and 2 bases from J, leaving 8 bases between. Germline loops: CDR1 MNHEY, CDR2 SVGAGI. This CDR3 is built from 15 residues.

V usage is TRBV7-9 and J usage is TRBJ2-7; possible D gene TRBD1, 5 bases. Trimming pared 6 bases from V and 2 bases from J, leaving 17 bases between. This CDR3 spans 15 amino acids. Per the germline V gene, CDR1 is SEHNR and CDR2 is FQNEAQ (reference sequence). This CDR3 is CASSQDSLFPYEQYF. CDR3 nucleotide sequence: TGTGCCAGCAGTCAAGACAGCTTATTCCCCTACGAGCAGTACTTC.

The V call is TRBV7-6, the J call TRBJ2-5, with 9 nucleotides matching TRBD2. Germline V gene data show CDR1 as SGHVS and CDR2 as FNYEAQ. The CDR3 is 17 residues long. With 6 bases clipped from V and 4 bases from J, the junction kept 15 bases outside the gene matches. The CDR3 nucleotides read TGTGCCAGCAGTCAGGCGTTAGCGGGAGTGTTGGGAGAGACCCAGTACTTC. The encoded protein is CASSQALAGVLGETQYF.

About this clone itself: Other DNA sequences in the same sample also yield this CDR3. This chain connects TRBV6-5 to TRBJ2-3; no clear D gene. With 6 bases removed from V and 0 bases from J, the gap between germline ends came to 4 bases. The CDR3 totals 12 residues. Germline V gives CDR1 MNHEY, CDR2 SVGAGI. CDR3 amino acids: CASRTSTDTQYF. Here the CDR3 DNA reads TGTGCCAGCAGAACAAGCACAGATACGCAGTATTTT.

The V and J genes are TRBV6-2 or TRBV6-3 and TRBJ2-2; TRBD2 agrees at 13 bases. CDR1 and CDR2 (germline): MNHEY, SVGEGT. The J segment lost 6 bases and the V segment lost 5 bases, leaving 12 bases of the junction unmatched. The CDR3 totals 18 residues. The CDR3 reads CASSPTSGRWLLSGELFF. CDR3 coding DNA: TGTGCCAGCAGTCCGACTAGCGGGAGGTGGTTATTATCCGGGGAGCTGTTTTTT.

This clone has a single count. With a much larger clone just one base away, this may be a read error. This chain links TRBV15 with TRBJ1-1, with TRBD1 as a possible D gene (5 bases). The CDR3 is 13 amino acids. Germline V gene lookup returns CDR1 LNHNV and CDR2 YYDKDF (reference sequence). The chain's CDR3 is CATSRDFRGEVFF. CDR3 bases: TGTGCCACCAGCAGAGATTTTAGAGGGGAAGTTTTCTTT.

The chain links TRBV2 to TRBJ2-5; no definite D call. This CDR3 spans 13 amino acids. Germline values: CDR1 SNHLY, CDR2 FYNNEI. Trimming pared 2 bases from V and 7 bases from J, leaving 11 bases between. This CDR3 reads CASSEHGPRTQYF. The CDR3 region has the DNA TGTGCCAGCAGTGAACACGGGCCGCGGACCCAGTACTTC.

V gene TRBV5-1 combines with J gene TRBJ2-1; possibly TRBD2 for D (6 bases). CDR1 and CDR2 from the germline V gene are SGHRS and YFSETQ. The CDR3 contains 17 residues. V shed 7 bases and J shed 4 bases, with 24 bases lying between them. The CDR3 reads CASGGGVGGNSYNEQFF. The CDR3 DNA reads TGCGCCAGCGGGGGAGGCGTTGGCGGAAATTCATACAATGAGCAGTTCTTC.

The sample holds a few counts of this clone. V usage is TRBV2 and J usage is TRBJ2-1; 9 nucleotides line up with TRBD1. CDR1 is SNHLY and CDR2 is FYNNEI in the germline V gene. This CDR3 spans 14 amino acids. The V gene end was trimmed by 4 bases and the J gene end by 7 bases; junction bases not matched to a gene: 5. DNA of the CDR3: TGTGCCAGCAGTGGACAGGGGGAGTGGAATGAGCAGTTCTTC. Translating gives CASSGQGEWNEQFF. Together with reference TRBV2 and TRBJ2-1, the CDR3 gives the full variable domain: EPEVTQTPSHQVTQMGQEVILRCVPISNHLYFYWYRQILGQKVEFLVSFYNNEISEKSEIFDDQFSVERPDGSNFTLKIRSTKLEDSAMYFCASSGQGEWNEQFFGPGTRLTVL.

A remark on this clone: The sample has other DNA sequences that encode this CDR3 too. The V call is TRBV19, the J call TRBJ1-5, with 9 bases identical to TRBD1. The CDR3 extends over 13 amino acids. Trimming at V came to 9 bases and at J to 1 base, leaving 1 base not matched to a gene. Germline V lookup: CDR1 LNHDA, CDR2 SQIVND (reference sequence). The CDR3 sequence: CASDRGSNQPQHF. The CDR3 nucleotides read TGTGCCAGCGACAGGGGGAGCAATCAGCCCCAGCATTTT.

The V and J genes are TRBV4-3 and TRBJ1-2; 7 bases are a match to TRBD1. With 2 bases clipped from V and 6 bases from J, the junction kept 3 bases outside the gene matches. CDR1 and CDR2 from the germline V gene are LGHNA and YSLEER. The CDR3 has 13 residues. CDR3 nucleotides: TGCGCCAGCAGCCAACAGGGGGGGGATGGCTACACCTTC. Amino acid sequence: CASSQQGGDGYTF.

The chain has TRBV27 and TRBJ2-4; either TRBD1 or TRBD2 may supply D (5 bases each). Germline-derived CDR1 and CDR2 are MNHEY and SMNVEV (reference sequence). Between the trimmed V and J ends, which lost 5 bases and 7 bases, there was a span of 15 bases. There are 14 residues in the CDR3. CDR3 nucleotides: TGTGCCAGCAGTGATTCCACTAGGGGTAACATTCAGTACTTC. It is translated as CASSDSTRGNIQYF.